This T cell receptor beta chain appears in the sequencing data of a study of cytomegalovirus exposure and HLA in healthy donors. General study points: A later analysis found common viral pathogens apparently linked to several of the most significant clusters. A missense DCLRE1C variant was associated with V- and J-gene trimming of TCR beta chains in a later analysis, and an independent cohort replicated the association.

It was with 60 Vbeta and 13 Jbeta primers that the PCR ran. This table comes from immunoSEQ multiplex PCR, and its TCRdb copy is limited to in-frame clones, with some not included. Of some 150,000 clones in the sample, 82% are singletons; the top ten hold around 6.6%. Turning to this clone: Its antigen remains unidentified.

V was cut by 3 bases and J by 5 bases, with 13 bases left in between. Germline assignment: CDR1 SEHNR and CDR2 FQNEAQ (reference sequence). This CDR3 has 14 amino acids. Donors likely had unrecorded immune exposures despite being nominally healthy when sampled. Material for sequencing was PBMCs. The receptor's source is a woman between 45 and 65 years old in good health and CMV-seropositive. The chain employs TRBV7-9 and TRBJ1-1, with D possibly matching TRBD1 (5 bases). The CDR3 here is CASSFTGGGTEAFF. The CDR3 coding sequence is TGTGCCAGCAGCTTCACCGGGGGTGGGACTGAAGCTTTCTTT.